The 26 T cell receptor beta chains in this list originate from one sample, sequenced in a study of T cell repertoires in cytomegalovirus infection. In TCRdb, the reads were re-called with MiXCR into one record per CDR3 protein. This sample has 130,000 or so distinct CDR3 sequences; about 6% occur once, and the top ten carry 18%. The sequencing sample was made of PBMCs. These receptors were obtained from a human donor in good health (CMV status not recorded). Some clones in this sample may be carry-over from other donors' samples.

This clonotype appeared many times. The chain has TRBV7-2 and TRBJ2-3; D perhaps matches TRBD1 (7 bases). V was clipped by 6 bases and J by 0 bases, with 16 bases between them. The CDR3 runs 16 residues. Germline V gene sequence: CDR1 SGHTA, CDR2 FQGNSA. CDR3: CASSPQGGFSTDTQYF. CDR3 bases: TGTGCCAGCAGTCCCCAGGGGGGCTTTAGCACAGATACGCAGTATTTT.

This clonotype was observed a handful of times. V usage is TRBV28 and J usage is TRBJ1-5, with D possibly TRBD1 on 5 matching bases. This CDR3 has 15 amino acids. Germline V gene data show CDR1 as MDHEN and CDR2 as SYDVKM. Trimming removed 3 bases from V and 0 bases from J, with 9 bases in between. The CDR3 here is CASSLGDYSNQPQHF. CDR3 DNA: TGTGCCAGCAGTTTGGGGGATTATAGCAATCAGCCCCAGCATTTT.

This clonotype was seen repeatedly, ten times or more. The rearrangement uses TRBV6-1 and TRBJ2-1; D is perhaps TRBD2 (5 bases). Germline-derived CDR1 and CDR2 are MNHNS and SASEGT. The V gene lost 2 bases and the J gene lost 4 bases, with 15 bases spanning the gap. The CDR3 spans 16 residues. CDR3 sequence reads: CASSEYPKTGYNEQFF. CDR3 in DNA: TGTGCCAGCAGTGAATATCCAAAAACGGGGTACAATGAGCAGTTCTTC.

The sample holds many counts of this clonotype. The CDR3 coding sequence is TGCAGCGTTGAACGGGGAACCATTCAGTACTTC. Its translation: CSVERGTIQYF. The V gene is TRBV29-1, the J gene TRBJ2-4; D possibly corresponds to TRBD2 (5 bases). The ends were cut back, 2 bases at V and 9 bases at J, with 8 bases in the middle. The CDR3 length is 11 residues. Germline V gene data show CDR1 as SQVTM and CDR2 as ANQGSEA.

This clonotype was observed many times. The rearrangement links TRBV2 to TRBJ2-2, with a tentative D call TRBD1 (6 bases). The CDR3 consists of 14 residues. Deletions cut 4 bases from V and 4 bases from J, with 10 bases between. Germline V CDR1 and CDR2: SNHLY, FYNNEI. CDR3 amino acids: CASSGARGTGELFF. The CDR3 DNA sequence: TGTGCCAGCAGTGGGGCCAGGGGCACCGGGGAGCTGTTTTTT.

This clonotype appeared many times. The V call is TRBV5-1, the J call TRBJ2-5; possibly TRBD1 or TRBD2 for D (6 bases each). Trimming pared 3 bases from V and 4 bases from J, leaving 13 bases between. The germline V gene has CDR1 SGHRS and CDR2 YFSETQ. This CDR3 spans 14 amino acids. The CDR3 here is CASSSYGGPETQYF. Written as DNA, the CDR3 is TGCGCCAGCAGCTCTTATGGGGGGCCAGAGACCCAGTACTTC.

The gene calls are TRBV3-1 and TRBJ2-7; D might be TRBD2 (6 bases). Trimming stripped 3 bases from V and 5 bases from J, with 14 bases between. Germline V lookup: CDR1 LGHDT, CDR2 YNNKEL (reference sequence). The CDR3 is made up of 14 amino acids. The CDR3 coding sequence is TGTGCCAGCAGCCAGGGCGGGGCGGAACACGAGCAGTACTTC. Translation: CASSQGGAEHEQYF.

This clonotype was detected a few times. The genes are TRBV7-9 and TRBJ2-7; perhaps TRBD1 as D (6 bases). Germline assignment: CDR1 SEHNR and CDR2 FQNEAQ (reference sequence). This CDR3 has 15 amino acids. V was shortened by 0 bases and J by 5 bases, with 14 bases between the two germline ends. CDR3 sequence (DNA): TGTGCCAGCAGCTTAGCTGGGCAGGGGTTCCACGAGCAGTACTTC. Its protein product is CASSLAGQGFHEQYF. The complete variable domain, with remaining parts taken from reference TRBV7-9 and TRBJ2-7, reads DTGVSQNPRHKITKRGQNVTFRCDPISEHNRLYWYRQTLGQGPEFLTYFQNEAQLEKSRLLSDRFSAERPKGSFSTLEIQRTEQGDSAMYLCASSLAGQGFHEQYFGPGTRLTVT.

This clonotype was observed a handful of times. The V call is TRBV25-1, the J call TRBJ2-4; perhaps TRBD2 as D (5 bases). The CDR3 totals 15 residues. V lost 1 base and J lost 7, with 14 bases in between. Looked up from germline, CDR1 is MGHDK and CDR2 is SYGVNS. The CDR3 spells CASSESSTGNNIQYF. The DNA of the CDR3 is TGTGCCAGCAGTGAATCTTCTACGGGGAATAACATTCAGTACTTC.

In its sample, this clonotype was seen a few times. The rearrangement uses TRBV5-1 and TRBJ1-1; no clear D gene. This CDR3 has 15 amino acids. CDR1 is SGHRS, CDR2 YFSETQ, per germline. Trimming removed 5 bases from V and 0 bases from J, with 14 bases in between. CDR3 sequence (DNA): TGCGCCAGCAGACGGGAGGAGTACATGAACACTGAAGCTTTCTTT. Residues: CASRREEYMNTEAFF.

The V and J genes are TRBV20-1 and TRBJ2-3, with unresolved D. From germline, CDR1 is DFQATT and CDR2 SNEGSKA (reference sequence). With 4 bases removed from V and 2 bases from J, the gap between germline ends came to 7 bases. CDR3 length equals 12 residues. In nucleotides, the CDR3 is TGCAGTGCTAAAAGGGTCACAGATACGCAGTATTTT. Translating it yields CSAKRVTDTQYF.

This clonotype was counted at least ten times. The chain couples TRBV6-2 or TRBV6-3 to TRBJ1-1; D might be TRBD1 (5 bases). Per germline, CDR1 MNHEY and CDR2 SVGEGT. The CDR3 runs to 16 residues. Trimming took off 4 bases at V and 0 bases at J, with 15 bases between the two ends. CDR3 residues: CASSSPGDGLNTEAFF. For the CDR3, the DNA is TGTGCCAGCAGTTCTCCCGGGGACGGATTGAACACTGAAGCTTTCTTT.

This chain uses TRBV4-1 with TRBJ2-3; the match to TRBD2 covers 10 bases. Per the germline V gene, CDR1 is MGHRA and CDR2 is YSYEKL. The CDR3 length is 15 residues. V lost 7 bases to trimming and J lost 2 bases; unmatched junction nucleotides: 6. CDR3 DNA sequence: TGCGCCAGCAACTCAGGACTAGCGGACACAGATACGCAGTATTTT. This encodes CASNSGLADTDTQYF.

This clonotype was detected ten times or more. This rearrangement joins TRBV7-8 to TRBJ1-6; TRBD1 is a possible D gene (5 bases). V was clipped by 1 base and J by 9 bases, with 13 bases between them. From germline, CDR1 is SGHVS and CDR2 FQNEAQ. This CDR3 is 15 amino acids long. CDR3 DNA sequence: TGTGCCAGCAGCTTAGAGATGGCCAGGGTTTCACCCCTCCACTTT. It codes for CASSLEMARVSPLHF.

A few counts support this clonotype. The chain combines TRBV29-1 with TRBJ1-1; D is perhaps TRBD1 (5 bases). The germline gives CDR1 SQVTM, CDR2 ANQGSEA. The length of the CDR3 is 10 residues. The CDR3 sequence: CHERGFEAFF. The DNA for the CDR3 is TGCCACGAGCGGGGGTTTGAAGCTTTCTTT.

This chain joins TRBV4-1 and TRBJ1-2; D not certain. CDR1 MGHRA and CDR2 YSYEKL come from the germline V gene. This CDR3 is 15 amino acids long. Trimming stripped 0 bases from V and 3 bases from J, with 11 bases between. CDR3 sequence (DNA): TGCGCCAGCAGCCAAGATGTCGGCGGGTACTATGGCTACACCTTC. Residues: CASSQDVGGYYGYTF.

This clonotype was picked up many times. This chain uses TRBV28 with TRBJ1-2; 7 nucleotides match TRBD1. J was trimmed by 4 bases and V by 4 bases; bases with no gene match: 6. The length of the CDR3 is 14 residues. Germline V gives CDR1 MDHEN, CDR2 SYDVKM. The CDR3 DNA follows: TGTGCCAGCAGTTCCGGGACAGCGCGCTATGGCTACACCTTC. Translated, it gives CASSSGTARYGYTF.

This clonotype was picked up many times. The chain joins TRBV7-2 to TRBJ2-3; 10 bases agree with TRBD1. The germline V gene has CDR1 SGHTA and CDR2 FQGNSA. Trimming removed 5 bases from V and 8 bases from J; junction bases left unmatched: 13. CDR3 length equals 16 residues. CDR3 amino acids: CASSTPGQGKLGTQYF. CDR3 bases: TGTGCCAGCAGCACTCCGGGACAGGGGAAGTTGGGTACGCAGTATTTT.

This clonotype has only a few counts. The J gene is TRBJ2-5, the V gene TRBV20-1, with 7 bases that match TRBD2. Losses at the gene ends were 2 bases for V and 1 base for J; bases not matched to a gene: 16. Germline V gene sequence: CDR1 DFQATT, CDR2 SNEGSKA (reference sequence). The CDR3 is 18 residues long. The CDR3 protein is CSARPSPMVSGGQETQYF. CDR3 sequence (DNA): TGCAGTGCTAGACCCTCCCCCATGGTATCGGGAGGCCAAGAGACCCAGTACTTC.

A remark on this clonotype: One end of the junction varies from germline; a read error may be responsible. The chain carries TRBV3-1 and TRBJ2-7, with D possibly matching TRBD1 (5 bases). The CDR3 runs 12 residues. Germline values: CDR1 LGHDT, CDR2 YNNKEL (reference sequence). For the CDR3, the DNA is TGTGCCAGCAGCCCGTGGGGCTACGAGCCGTACTTC. Translating gives CASSPWGYEPYF.

This clonotype has ten or more counts. This sequence joins TRBV28 and TRBJ2-7, with TRBD1 matching 8 bases. V lost 3 bases to trimming and J lost 0 bases; unmatched junction nucleotides: 10. The CDR3 runs 17 residues. Germline V gives CDR1 MDHEN, CDR2 SYDVKM. Here the CDR3 reads CASSLVSGQDLSYEQYF. The CDR3 nucleotides read TGTGCCAGCAGTTTGGTATCGGGACAGGACCTCTCCTACGAGCAGTACTTC.

This clonotype was seen at least ten times. The rearrangement uses TRBV4-3 and TRBJ1-5; no clear D. CDR3 length: 15 amino acids. Between the trimmed V and J ends, which lost 3 bases and 3 bases, there was a span of 12 bases. Germline V gene data show CDR1 as LGHNA and CDR2 as YSLEER. The DNA for the CDR3 is TGCGCCAGCAGCCACACTACCGGGTACAATCAGCCCCAGCATTTT. Its protein is CASSHTTGYNQPQHF.

The gene calls are TRBV7-3 and TRBJ2-3; 9 bases line up with TRBD2. The CDR3 contains 15 residues. Unmatched junction bases numbered 9, after V lost 5 bases and J lost 6 bases. The germline V gene encodes CDR1 SGHTA and CDR2 FQGTGA. The CDR3 reads CASSGSGGGGDTQYF. CDR3 nucleotide sequence: TGTGCCAGCAGCGGTAGCGGGGGTGGCGGGGATACGCAGTATTTT.

This clonotype was detected many times. This sequence joins TRBV24-1 and TRBJ2-3; TRBD2 is a possible D gene (6 bases). Trimming took 0 bases from V and 0 from J, leaving 6 bases between them. Germline values: CDR1 KGHDR, CDR2 SFDVKD. This CDR3 is 15 amino acids long. Here the CDR3 DNA reads TGTGCCACCAGTGATTTGGGGGGGAGCACAGATACGCAGTATTTT. It encodes CATSDLGGSTDTQYF.

This clonotype was observed many times. The chain carries TRBV5-1 and TRBJ2-1, with 9 bases aligning to TRBD2. The CDR3 sequence is 15 residues long. The V gene's germline CDR1 is SGHRS and CDR2 YFSETQ. V lost 0 bases, J lost 9 bases, and 7 bases stayed unmatched. Here the CDR3 DNA reads TGCGCCAGCAGCTTGGTCGCGGGGGGGGTCACTGAGCAGTTCTTC. This encodes CASSLVAGGVTEQFF.

This clonotype was detected ten times or more. The J gene is TRBJ2-5, the V gene TRBV7-2; TRBD2 might be the D (6 bases). Per the germline V gene, CDR1 is SGHTA and CDR2 is FQGNSA. V was clipped by 2 bases and J by 7 bases, with 23 bases between them. The CDR3 runs to 17 residues. The CDR3 spells CASSLLPASATEGTQYF. The CDR3 DNA sequence: TGTGCCAGCAGCTTACTCCCCGCTAGCGCCACTGAGGGGACCCAGTACTTC.